The clone carrying this T cell receptor beta chain was observed at least ten times. TCRdb redid the calling of the PCR reads with MiXCR, one entry per CDR3 protein. Found here are 300,000 to 400,000 distinct CDR3 sequences, 20% to 25% of them singletons; the top ten hold approximately 0.8%. These data belong to a study of molecular identifiers for immune sequencing clone quantification. Overall study context: Replicate experiments took RNA from around 20,000 or 100,000 naive CD8 cells, divided it five ways and sequenced four.

The CDR3 runs 14 residues. Germline-derived CDR1 and CDR2 are SGHDN and FVKESK. Between the trimmed V and J ends, which lost 0 bases and 10 bases, there was a span of 10 bases. The chain recombines TRBV14 with TRBJ1-6, with D unresolved. Sequencing was carried out using naive CD8+ T cells from blood, with Jurkat cell RNA spiked in. Described subset: FACS-sorted CD8+CD4-CCR7+CD45RA+ naive T cells. This TCR was sampled from a human donor in good health. Some libraries in this study had Jurkat cell RNA spiked in. CDR3 amino acids: CASSQEGRWSPLHF. The CDR3 DNA is TGTGCCAGCAGCCAAGAAGGGCGGTGGTCACCCCTCCACTTT.